This entry lists 14 T cell receptor beta chains sequenced from one sample in a study of blood T cells in healthy people across ages. Sample-barcoded 5' priming and a J-beta primer mix drove a second PCR of roughly 7 to 11 cycles. A single record per CDR3 protein comes from TCRdb applying MiXCR to the 5' RACE reads. Of just under 900,000 distinct CDR3 sequences detected, about 28% appear once; the ten largest clones hold roughly a sixth. The source material was blood. Receptors originate from a woman older than 75 in good health.

In regard to this clonotype: A junction end diverges from the germline sequence, so it may reflect a read error. The V and J genes are TRBV25-1 and TRBJ2-3, with a possible D match to TRBD2 (5 bases). This CDR3 spans 17 amino acids. Looked up from germline, CDR1 is MGHDK and CDR2 is SYGVNS. CDR3 in amino acids: CVSSEYTGGLGTDTQYF. The CDR3 coding sequence is TGTGTCAGCAGTGAATATACGGGCGGGTTGGGCACAGATACGCAGTATTTT.

The table lists this clonotype with a few counts. The chain carries TRBV6-5 and TRBJ1-2, with a possible D match to TRBD1 (6 bases). The V end was cut by 6 bases, the J end by 7 bases, with 18 bases between. The germline V gene has CDR1 MNHEY and CDR2 SVGAGI. The CDR3 totals 14 residues. CDR3 residues: CASSPRRDISGYTF. The CDR3, as DNA: TGTGCCAGCAGCCCAAGGCGGGACATCTCTGGCTACACCTTC.

The chain carries TRBV7-2 and TRBJ2-2; D not certain. CDR1 SGHTA and CDR2 FQGNSA come from the germline V gene. V shed 0 bases and J shed 6 bases, with 8 bases lying between them. The CDR3 is 14 residues long. In nucleotides, the CDR3 is TGTGCCAGCAGCTTAGCTTGGACCGCCGGGGAGCTGTTTTTT. Its translation is CASSLAWTAGELFF.

The gene calls are TRBV20-1 and TRBJ2-3; D is possibly TRBD1 or TRBD2 (5 bases each). The CDR3 spans 15 residues. The V end lost 6 bases, the J end lost 0 bases, and 16 bases lay between the germline ends. Germline CDR1 and CDR2: DFQATT and SNEGSKA (reference sequence). The CDR3 loop reads CSAETRDPSTDTQYF. Written as DNA, the CDR3 is TGCAGTGCCGAAACTCGGGACCCTAGCACAGATACGCAGTATTTT.

As to this clonotype: A much larger clone lies one base from this, so it may be a read error. This sequence joins TRBV27 and TRBJ2-3; TRBD2 matches 7 bases. Trimming at V came to 6 bases and at J to 7 bases, leaving 10 bases not matched to a gene. The germline CDR1 and CDR2 sequences are MNHEY and SMNVEV (reference sequence). This CDR3 spans 14 amino acids. CDR3 in amino acids: CASSLTGLVNTQYF. In DNA, the CDR3 is TGTGCCAGCAGCCTCACCGGACTAGTAAATACGCAGTATTTT.

The rearrangement joins TRBV5-1 to TRBJ2-5; D is perhaps TRBD1 (5 bases). Germline loops: CDR1 SGHRS, CDR2 YFSETQ. V lost 2 bases, J lost 2 bases, and 13 bases lay in between. The CDR3 consists of 15 residues. The DNA of the CDR3 is TGCGCCAGCAGCTTTAATCAGGGTTGGCAAGAGACCCAGTACTTC. Amino acids: CASSFNQGWQETQYF.

This clonotype was seen more than once but under ten times. A much larger clone differs by one base, so this may be a read error. The chain employs TRBV20-1 and TRBJ2-1; no definite D call. Germline CDR1 and CDR2: DFQATT and SNEGSKA (reference sequence). The CDR3 runs to 12 residues. In DNA, the CDR3 is TGCAGGGCTACCCACGGATCCAATGAGCAGTTCTTC. Amino acid sequence: CRATHGSNEQFF.

This clonotype was seen at least ten times. J is TRBJ2-7 and V is TRBV6-2 or TRBV6-3; either TRBD1 or TRBD2 may supply D (6 bases each). The CDR3 spans 17 residues. Trimming stripped 2 bases from V and 0 bases from J, with 17 bases between. CDR1 and CDR2 (germline): MNHEY, SVGEGT. CDR3 nucleotides: TGTGCCAGCAGTTACCCCACTCGGGGGCCTAACTCCTACGAGCAGTACTTC. This gives the protein CASSYPTRGPNSYEQYF.

This clonotype turned up a few times. CDR3 DNA: TGTGCCTGTCGGGGGGCCTCCTCCGTTGAGCAGTTCTTC. It is translated as CACRGASSVEQFF. The chain combines TRBV30 with TRBJ2-1; weak D call: TRBD2 (7 bases). The CDR3 length is 13 residues. V shed 6 bases and J shed 9 bases, with 18 bases lying between them. CDR1 and CDR2 (germline): GTSNPN, SVGIG (reference sequence).

In its sample, this clonotype was seen many times. The chain couples TRBV12-3 or TRBV12-4 to TRBJ2-1; D may be TRBD1 or TRBD2 (5 bases each). The CDR3 is made up of 16 amino acids. The V end was cut by 3 bases, the J end by 6 bases, with 18 bases between. The CDR3 region has the DNA TGTGCCAGCAGTTTCCGGGACCTCTTAATAGGCAATGAGCAGTTCTTC. Translation: CASSFRDLLIGNEQFF.

This clonotype was seen repeatedly, ten times or more. The chain couples TRBV7-9 to TRBJ2-6; 7 bases map to TRBD1. J gave up 1 base and V 1 base, and 4 bases lay outside the gene matches. In germline, CDR1 is SEHNR, CDR2 FQNEAQ (reference sequence). The CDR3 spans 17 residues. The CDR3 sequence is CASSLGTGISGANVLTF. CDR3 DNA: TGTGCCAGCAGCTTAGGGACAGGAATTTCTGGGGCCAACGTCCTGACTTTC.

V is TRBV11-2 and J is TRBJ2-2; 9 bases align to TRBD1. The germline gives CDR1 SGHAT, CDR2 FQNNGV. This CDR3 contains 15 residues. The ends lost 3 bases at V and 5 bases at J; junction bases unmatched: 4. The CDR3 reads CASSFPDRGTGELFF. In DNA form, the CDR3 reads TGTGCCAGCAGCTTCCCGGACAGGGGAACCGGGGAGCTGTTTTTT.

This clonotype was recorded a few times. This chain links TRBV10-3 with TRBJ2-3; 9 bases agree with TRBD2. The CDR3 spans 17 residues. Germline CDR1 ENHRY, CDR2 SYGVKD. After removal of 7 bases from V and 3 bases from J, the junction contained 14 bases not matched to a gene. The CDR3 loop is CAIIPLGSGGPTDTQYF. In DNA form, the CDR3 reads TGTGCCATCATTCCCCTGGGTAGCGGGGGCCCAACAGATACGCAGTATTTT.

As regards this clonotype: This may be a read error: a much more frequent sequence differs by one nucleotide. The chain joins TRBV6-5 to TRBJ2-1; possible D gene TRBD2, 6 bases. The CDR3 has 17 amino acids. The germline V gene has CDR1 MNHEY and CDR2 SVGAGI. The CDR3 bases are TGTGCCAGCAGTTACAGGAGGGAGATACACTCCTACAATAAGCAGTTCTTC. Encoded protein: CASSYRREIHSYNKQFF.